The 10 T cell receptor beta chains below were found in one sample sequenced in a study of T cells expressing NK-cell markers. TCRdb reprocessed the 5' RACE reads, with one entry per CDR3 protein and no DNA. The sample totals 300,000 or so distinct CDR3 sequences. Sequencing was performed on blood T cells: a sorted CD56 or NKG2C T cell subset, CD4+ or CD8+ T cells, or bulk PBMC T cells (not recorded which). The receptors were gathered from a woman between 18 and 75 years old in good health.

This chain connects TRBV4-3 to TRBJ2-1; the D call of TRBD1 rests on TCRdb alone, since no DNA is present to check it. Germline-derived CDR1 and CDR2 are LGHNA and YSLEER. The CDR3 covers 17 residues. This CDR3 is CASSQDRTHRGYNEQFF.

CDR3: CASSFRYFEAFF. The rearrangement links TRBV11-2 to TRBJ1-1. This CDR3 has 12 amino acids. CDR1 and CDR2 (germline): SGHAT, FQNNGV.

The V and J genes are TRBV4-2 and TRBJ2-7; TCRdb's D call of TRBD1 is untestable without DNA. CDR3 size: 16 residues. The germline gives CDR1 LGHNA, CDR2 YNFKEQ. CDR3 in amino acids: CASSQAQGQGAHEQYF.

The rearrangement links TRBV20-1 to TRBJ2-7. Germline V gene data show CDR1 as DFQATT and CDR2 as SNEGSKA (reference sequence). This CDR3 is built from 11 residues. CDR3 residues: CSASGVGEQYF.

The V and J genes are TRBV30 and TRBJ1-1; the D call from TCRdb, TRBD1, cannot be confirmed without DNA. The CDR3 length is 13 residues. Germline V gives CDR1 GTSNPN, CDR2 SVGIG (reference sequence). CDR3 in amino acids: CAWSEGSHTEAFF.

This rearrangement joins TRBV20-1 to TRBJ2-5. The CDR3 spans 13 residues. Germline CDR1 reads DFQATT; CDR2 reads SNEGSKA (reference sequence). CDR3 loop: CSARSGNQETQYF.

CDR3 sequence reads: CASSLIAGFQETQYF. The J gene is TRBJ2-5, the V gene TRBV5-1; TCRdb calls TRBD2, which cannot be checked without DNA. Germline CDR1 is SGHRS and CDR2 is YFSETQ. The length of the CDR3 is 15 residues.

The rearrangement uses TRBV6-1 and TRBJ1-5. CDR3 size: 14 residues. CDR1 is MNHNS, CDR2 SASEGT, per germline. The CDR3 region is CASSARVSTQPQHF.

The chain uses TRBV29-1 and TRBJ1-2. The germline gives CDR1 SQVTM, CDR2 ANQGSEA. The CDR3 runs to 15 residues. The CDR3 here is CSVEEKEGLNYGYTF.

J is TRBJ2-2 and V is TRBV7-3; TCRdb's D call of TRBD2 is untestable without DNA. The CDR3 spans 18 residues. CDR1 SGHTA and CDR2 FQGTGA come from the germline V gene. The CDR3 spells CASSALSSGRARTGELFF.